This T cell receptor beta chain was found in a study of CD8+ T cells in alopecia areata. Treatment: oral pan-JAK inhibitor, 5-10 mg twice daily. This clone was observed a few times. The CDR3 has 13 amino acids. Per germline, CDR1 SGHDT and CDR2 YYEEEE. With 4 bases removed from V and 2 bases from J, the gap between germline ends came to 10 bases. TCR sequencing used cDNA made by reverse transcription of extracted RNA. Method: immunoSEQ multiplex PCR; TCRdb's copy keeps in-frame clones and lacks some. The sample holds approximately 110,000 clones, less than 75% seen once. The TCR was taken from a human donor with alopecia areata. Here the sequenced sample was CD8+ T cells sorted from blood, taken at week 24, from a patient treated with tofacitinib. V is TRBV5-6 and J is TRBJ2-7; TRBD1 is a possible D gene (6 bases). The CDR3 region has the DNA TGTGCCAGCAGCCAACAGGGAACCTACGAGCAGTACTTC. Translated, it gives CASSQQGTYEQYF.